The rows below give T cell receptor beta chains drawn from one sample of a study of cytomegalovirus exposure and HLA in healthy donors. Clones were sequenced by immunoSEQ multiplex PCR, and TCRdb holds only the in-frame ones, with some missing. This sample has hundreds of thousands of clones, with roughly 90% found just once. Sequencing was carried out using PBMCs. These receptors originate from a woman between 18 and 29 years old in good health and CMV-seronegative. The CDR3 runs from the conserved cysteine through the conserved F or W. The D gene is left open where the match is weak. Some rows mark clone size as missing; the rest say once, few, many or name a class of expanded clone.

size: .; V: TRBV5-1; D: .; J: TRBJ1-1; DNA: TGCGCCAGCAGCTGGGAGGGAACTGAAGCTTTCTTT; CDR3: CASSWEGTEAFF
size: few; V: TRBV11-2; D: .; J: TRBJ1-4; DNA: TGTGCCAGCAGCTCCGACAGACGAAATGAAAAACTGTTTTTT; CDR3: CASSSDRRNEKLFF
size: .; V: TRBV13; D: TRBD1; J: TRBJ2-7; DNA: TGTGCCAGCAGCCCTTTGGGGGGGACAGGGCGCCACGAGCAGTACTTC; CDR3: CASSPLGGTGRHEQYF
size: .; V: TRBV16; D: TRBD1; J: TRBJ1-2; DNA: TGTGCCAGCAGCCAATCAACAGGGGCTCGGAACTATGGCTACACCTTC; CDR3: CASSQSTGARNYGYTF
size: .; V: TRBV9; D: TRBD2; J: TRBJ2-7; DNA: TGTGCCAGCAGCCCCGAGGCTAGCGGGAGTCCAACCTACGAGCAGTACTTC; CDR3: CASSPEASGSPTYEQYF
size: .; V: TRBV5-4; D: TRBD2; J: TRBJ2-7; DNA: TGTGCCAGCAGCTTGCGGAGCGGGACTACGAGGGACGAGCAGTACTTC; CDR3: CASSLRSGTTRDEQYF
size: .; V: TRBV9; D: .; J: TRBJ2-1; DNA: TGTGCCAGCAGCTTTGGCCGTGCAAATGAGCAGTTCTTC; CDR3: CASSFGRANEQFF
size: .; V: TRBV12-2; D: .; J: TRBJ2-7; DNA: TGTGCAAGTCGCTTATCAGCGGGAGGGGGATTCGACGAGCAGTACTTC; CDR3: CASRLSAGGGFDEQYF
size: .; V: TRBV11-3; D: .; J: TRBJ1-1; DNA: TGTGCCAGCAGCTTCGCGGGACGAGGGTTATCATCGGTCGCTGAAGCTTTCTTT; CDR3: CASSFAGRGLSSVAEAFF
size: .; V: TRBV20-1; D: .; J: TRBJ2-3; DNA: TGCAGTGCTGAGGGGGTGGATACGCAGTATTTT; CDR3: CSAEGVDTQYF
size: once; V: TRBV6-5; D: .; J: TRBJ1-1; DNA: TGTGCCAGCAGTTACTCACCAAGGGGCACTGAAGCTTTCTTT; CDR3: CASSYSPRGTEAFF
size: few; V: TRBV2; D: TRBD1; J: TRBJ1-2; DNA: TGTGCCAGCAGAACGGACAGGGCTCCCGGCTACACCTTC; CDR3: CASRTDRAPGYTF
size: .; V: TRBV5-1; D: TRBD1; J: TRBJ1-5; DNA: TGCGCCAGCAGCTTATCAGGGGGGACTTATCAGCCCCAGCATTTT; CDR3: CASSLSGGTYQPQHF
size: .; V: TRBV5-1; D: .; J: TRBJ2-5; DNA: TGCGCCAGCAGCTTTGCGGGCGGGGAGACCCAGTACTTC; CDR3: CASSFAGGETQYF
size: .; V: TRBV28; D: .; J: TRBJ1-4; DNA: TGTGCCAGCAGTTTCGGAGGGACTAATGAAAAACTGTTTTTT; CDR3: CASSFGGTNEKLFF
size: .; V: TRBV13; D: TRBD1; J: TRBJ1-1; DNA: TGTGCCAGCAGCTTTGACAGGGAGGTCACTGAAGCTTTCTTT; CDR3: CASSFDREVTEAFF
size: .; V: TRBV9; D: TRBD2; J: TRBJ2-2; DNA: TGTGCCAGCAGCCCCTTAGGACTAGCGGGGACCAACACCGGGGAGCTGTTTTTT; CDR3: CASSPLGLAGTNTGELFF
size: .; V: TRBV7-2; D: TRBD2; J: TRBJ2-3; DNA: TGTGCCAGCAGACCGACTAGCGGGCCGAGCACAGATACGCAGTATTTT; CDR3: CASRPTSGPSTDTQYF
size: .; V: TRBV5-1; D: TRBD1; J: TRBJ1-1; DNA: TGCGCCAGCAGCTTGGATCAGGGGGGCACTGAAGCTTTCTTT; CDR3: CASSLDQGGTEAFF